Following are 21 T cell receptor beta chains from one sample sequenced in a study of shared clonotypes between healthy human individuals. Clones were read by immunoSEQ multiplex PCR, and TCRdb kept only the in-frame ones, dropping some. The sample records 1.6 million or so clones, 97% to 99% being singletons. The material sequenced was naive CD4+ T cells sorted from blood. Subset: CD45RA+ positively selected. The origin of the receptors is a man aged 30 to 39 in good health.

This rearrangement joins TRBV5-4 to TRBJ2-1; D is perhaps TRBD2 (5 bases). Germline assignment: CDR1 SGHNT and CDR2 YYREEE (reference sequence). V lost 0 bases, J lost 2 bases, and 9 bases lay in between. There are 15 residues in the CDR3. DNA for the CDR3: TGTGCCAGCAGCTTGGAACCGAGGGCCTACAATGAGCAGTTCTTC. It yields the protein CASSLEPRAYNEQFF.

Details on this clone: The same CDR3 also results from other DNA sequences found in this sample. V gene TRBV5-1 combines with J gene TRBJ2-7; no clear D. This CDR3 has 12 residues. The germline V gene has CDR1 SGHRS and CDR2 YFSETQ. The ends were cut back, 0 bases at V and 6 bases at J, with 7 bases in the middle. CDR3 bases: TGCGCCAGCAGCTTGGGGTCGGGCGAGCAGTACTTC. It specifies CASSLGSGEQYF.

The CDR3 loop is CAWTKGQAYGYTF. CDR3 nucleotides: TGTGCCTGGACCAAGGGACAGGCATATGGCTACACCTTC. The J gene is TRBJ1-2, the V gene TRBV30, with 8 bases that match TRBD1. Germline-derived CDR1 and CDR2 are GTSNPN and SVGIG (reference sequence). The V and J ends lost 4 bases and 5 bases, in that order; junction bases with no gene match: 6. This CDR3 comprises 13 residues.

With regard to this clone: In the same sample, other DNA sequences code for this CDR3. This rearrangement joins TRBV10-1 to TRBJ2-7; D is uncertain. Trimming stripped 3 bases from V and 0 bases from J, with 3 bases between. The CDR3 sequence is 12 residues long. Germline loops: CDR1 WNHNN, CDR2 SYGVQD (reference sequence). CDR3 coding DNA: TGCGCCAGCAGTGAAGGCTCCTACGAGCAGTACTTC. Translating it yields CASSEGSYEQYF.

The rearrangement joins TRBV30 to TRBJ1-2; a possible D gene is TRBD1 (6 bases). V lost 5 bases, J lost 3 bases, and 19 bases lay in between. There are 15 residues in the CDR3. The germline V gene has CDR1 GTSNPN and CDR2 SVGIG (reference sequence). The CDR3 nucleotides read TGTGCCTGGCGCCACGGGGCAGGGGAGGACTATGGCTACACCTTC. Amino acid sequence: CAWRHGAGEDYGYTF.

This clone was seen a single time. This chain uses TRBV5-1 with TRBJ2-7, with D perhaps TRBD1 (5 bases). Germline-derived CDR1 and CDR2 are SGHRS and YFSETQ. V was trimmed by 4 bases and J by 3 bases, leaving 17 bases between them. This CDR3 comprises 15 residues. In nucleotides, the CDR3 is TGCGCCAGCAGCGCAACAGGAGCTACCCGCTACGAGCAGTACTTC. Translating gives CASSATGATRYEQYF.

The V and J genes are TRBV28 and TRBJ2-1, with D possibly being TRBD2 (6 bases). V lost 6 bases and J 5 bases, leaving 17 bases between the germline ends. This CDR3 contains 15 residues. CDR1 and CDR2 from the germline V gene are MDHEN and SYDVKM. This CDR3 reads CASRGGGSGDNEQFF. The CDR3 DNA is TGTGCCAGCAGGGGGGGAGGTAGTGGAGACAATGAGCAGTTCTTC.

The chain recombines TRBV1 with TRBJ2-7; the table assigns TRBD2, which was not confirmed against the DNA. TRBV1 is a pseudogene. There are 17 residues in the CDR3. The chain's CDR3 is CTSSPETGLADSYEQYF. In DNA, the CDR3 is TGCACCAGCAGCCCTGAAACGGGACTAGCGGACTCCTACGAGCAGTACTTC.

The chain couples TRBV11-2 to TRBJ2-4; 11 bases agree with TRBD1. The trim removed 1 base at V and 10 bases at J, leaving 6 bases unmatched. Germline CDR1 reads SGHAT; CDR2 reads FQNNGV. CDR3 size: 15 residues. Written as DNA, the CDR3 is TGTGCCAGCAGCTTAGCCCACTGGGACAGGGGGATTCAGTACTTC. Its protein product is CASSLAHWDRGIQYF.

Concerning this clone: The sample carries other DNA sequences with the same CDR3. V gene TRBV11-3 combines with J gene TRBJ2-2; D remains unclear. The CDR3 totals 11 residues. V lost 5 bases and J lost 5, with 3 bases in between. Germline V gives CDR1 SGHNT, CDR2 YENEEA. The CDR3 DNA reads as TGTGCCAGCAGCCTAACCGGGGAGCTGTTTTTT. This sequence encodes CASSLTGELFF.

The chain combines TRBV5-1 with TRBJ2-1; 7 positions agree with TRBD2. Per the germline V gene, CDR1 is SGHRS and CDR2 is YFSETQ. After removal of 4 bases from V and 5 bases from J, the junction contained 6 bases not matched to a gene. CDR3 length: 14 residues. Written as DNA, the CDR3 is TGCGCCAGCAGCATCGGCAGCGGGGACAATGAGCAGTTCTTC. Translating it yields CASSIGSGDNEQFF.

The chain is built from TRBV19 and TRBJ2-7; D is possibly TRBD2 (6 bases). CDR3 length equals 14 residues. CDR1 LNHDA and CDR2 SQIVND come from the germline V gene (reference sequence). V dropped 1 base and J dropped 6 bases, with 13 bases sitting between them. CDR3 amino acids: CASSIVGGMGEQYF. As DNA, the CDR3 is TGTGCCAGTAGTATAGTTGGAGGGATGGGCGAGCAGTACTTC.

This rearrangement joins TRBV5-1 to TRBJ2-7; 8 positions match TRBD2. The CDR3 runs 14 residues. Germline V lookup: CDR1 SGHRS, CDR2 YFSETQ. J lost 6 bases, V lost 2 bases, and 7 bases had no gene match. The CDR3 here is CASSLLASGLEQYF. CDR3 bases: TGCGCCAGCAGCTTATTGGCTAGCGGGCTCGAGCAGTACTTC.

This rearrangement joins TRBV7-2 to TRBJ1-1, with unresolved D. CDR1 is SGHTA, CDR2 FQGNSA, per germline. The CDR3 spans 14 residues. Trimming took off 5 bases at V and 4 bases at J, with 14 bases between the two ends. The CDR3 here is CASSTRIRATEAFF. The DNA of the CDR3 is TGTGCCAGCAGCACCCGGATAAGGGCCACTGAAGCTTTCTTT.

This rearrangement joins TRBV6-1 to TRBJ2-1, with D possibly called TRBD1 or TRBD2 (5 bases each). Trimming left V 7 bases short and J 2 bases short, with 15 bases between. CDR1 and CDR2 (germline): MNHNS, SASEGT. CDR3 size: 15 residues. Here the CDR3 reads CASTPGPLAYNEQFF. CDR3 sequence (DNA): TGTGCCAGCACCCCGGGGCCCCTAGCCTACAATGAGCAGTTCTTC.

The V gene is TRBV15, the J gene TRBJ1-4, with D maybe TRBD1 (5 bases). The CDR3 is 15 amino acids. V was shortened by 1 base and J by 8 bases, with 14 bases between the two germline ends. Germline values: CDR1 LNHNV, CDR2 YYDKDF (reference sequence). CDR3 residues: CATSRGGSGREKLFF. CDR3 sequence (DNA): TGTGCCACCAGCAGAGGGGGGTCGGGTCGAGAAAAACTGTTTTTT.

The chain joins TRBV7-2 to TRBJ2-7; D gene unclear. V lost 0 bases, J lost 2 bases, and 8 bases lay in between. The CDR3 sequence is 14 residues long. Germline-derived CDR1 and CDR2 are SGHTA and FQGNSA. The CDR3 sequence: CASSLAHLAYEQYF. The CDR3 nucleotides read TGTGCCAGCAGCTTAGCGCACCTAGCCTACGAGCAGTACTTC.

The gene calls are TRBV9 and TRBJ2-1; tentative D call: TRBD2 (6 bases). Germline V gene sequence: CDR1 SGDLS, CDR2 YYNGEE. CDR3 length: 15 amino acids. V lost 2 bases and J lost 8, with 17 bases in between. The CDR3 region is CASSVRFGGNDEQFF. The CDR3 DNA sequence: TGTGCCAGCAGCGTTAGGTTTGGAGGGAATGATGAGCAGTTCTTC.

The chain employs TRBV19 and TRBJ1-2, with TRBD1 matching 7 bases. The CDR3 is made up of 15 amino acids. J was trimmed by 7 bases and V by 3 bases; bases with no gene match: 11. The V gene's germline CDR1 is LNHDA and CDR2 SQIVND (reference sequence). Written as DNA, the CDR3 is TGTGCCAGTAGTATTAGGTCAGGGGGTCGGAGTGGCTACACCTTC. This codes for CASSIRSGGRSGYTF.

This rearrangement joins TRBV2 to TRBJ2-5; 10 positions match TRBD2. The CDR3 is 15 amino acids. CDR1 SNHLY and CDR2 FYNNEI come from the germline V gene. J was trimmed by 6 bases and V by 5 bases; bases with no gene match: 9. The CDR3 DNA is TGTGCCAGCAGTAATCGGTCTAGCGGGAGTCAGACCCAGTACTTC. It yields the protein CASSNRSSGSQTQYF.

A single count supports this clone. The chain is built from TRBV6-4 and TRBJ2-7; 9 nucleotides agree with TRBD1. CDR1 and CDR2 (germline): MRHNA, SNTAGT. CDR3 size: 19 residues. After removal of 3 bases from V and 7 bases from J, the junction contained 22 bases not matched to a gene. The CDR3 coding sequence is TGTGCCAGCAGTGAGCCTAAGTCGTTTTGGGACAGGGACGGACTTGAGCAGTACTTC. Protein sequence: CASSEPKSFWDRDGLEQYF.